The 11 T cell receptor beta chains presented below share a single source sample, sequenced in a study of CD8+ T cells in alopecia areata. The treatment: oral pan-JAK inhibitor, 5-10 mg twice daily. Specimens obtained from alopecia areata patients comprised lesional scalp punch biopsies and peripheral blood. Following extraction, RNA underwent reverse transcription to cDNA, which served as the sequencing template. Assay: immunoSEQ multiplex PCR; the TCRdb copy retains only in-frame clones and omits some. The sample gives around 13,000 clones, about two thirds of which show up once; 6% to 7.5% is in the top ten. The material was skin, obtained at week 4, from a patient treated with tofacitinib. The receptor source for this set is a human donor with alopecia areata.

The V call is TRBV7-9, the J call TRBJ1-2; 10 nucleotides match TRBD1. This CDR3 is built from 15 residues. In germline, CDR1 is SEHNR, CDR2 FQNEAQ (reference sequence). V shed 6 bases and J 5 bases; nucleotides not matched to a gene: 9. This CDR3 reads CASRPLPGQGYGYTF. The CDR3 region has the DNA TGTGCCAGCAGGCCTCTCCCGGGACAGGGGTATGGCTACACCTTC. The variable domain in full, with the rest retrieved from reference TRBV7-9 and TRBJ1-2, is DTGVSQNPRHKITKRGQNVTFRCDPISEHNRLYWYRQTLGQGPEFLTYFQNEAQLEKSRLLSDRFSAERPKGSFSTLEIQRTEQGDSAMYLCASRPLPGQGYGYTFGSGTRLTVV.

This sequence joins TRBV2 and TRBJ1-2; D perhaps matches TRBD1 (5 bases). The CDR3 runs 13 residues. The ends were cut back, 4 bases at V and 5 bases at J, with 11 bases in the middle. Per germline, CDR1 SNHLY and CDR2 FYNNEI. CDR3 loop: CASSGGTVYGYTF. The DNA of the CDR3 is TGTGCCAGCAGTGGTGGGACTGTTTATGGCTACACCTTC.

The rearrangement uses TRBV5-1 and TRBJ1-4, with D unclear. This CDR3 spans 15 amino acids. The germline V gene has CDR1 SGHRS and CDR2 YFSETQ. V lost 4 bases and J lost 5, with 15 bases in between. The CDR3 spells CASSELAAGNEKLFF. CDR3 bases: TGCGCCAGCAGCGAATTGGCAGCGGGGAATGAAAAACTGTTTTTT.

The genes are TRBV5-1 and TRBJ1-1, with a weak D call TRBD1 (6 bases). The germline V gene has CDR1 SGHRS and CDR2 YFSETQ. The CDR3 runs to 12 residues. V was shortened by 4 bases and J by 12 bases, with 16 bases between the two germline ends. In nucleotides, the CDR3 is TGCGCCAGCAGCCCGAGGGGGGATAGCCCTTTCTTT. This translates into CASSPRGDSPFF.

The chain recombines TRBV11-2 with TRBJ1-2; D uncertain. This CDR3 has 14 residues. Germline assignment: CDR1 SGHAT and CDR2 FQNNGV. The V gene lost 0 bases and the J gene lost 8 bases, with 13 bases spanning the gap. CDR3 sequence reads: CASSLETGRWGYTF. The CDR3 region has the DNA TGTGCCAGCAGCTTAGAGACGGGCAGGTGGGGCTACACCTTC.

CDR3 DNA: TGTGCCAGCCGGGGATGGCGAGAAGAGACCCAGTACTTC. It yields the protein CASRGWREETQYF. The chain carries TRBV6-6 and TRBJ2-5, with D maybe TRBD2 (5 bases). Germline V lookup: CDR1 MNHNY, CDR2 SVGAGI (reference sequence). V dropped 8 bases and J dropped 3 bases, with 13 bases sitting between them. The CDR3 length is 13 residues.

This rearrangement joins TRBV19 to TRBJ1-1; the D gene is possibly TRBD1 (6 bases). The CDR3 extends over 16 amino acids. Trimming stripped 5 bases from V and 2 bases from J, with 18 bases between. The germline gives CDR1 LNHDA, CDR2 SQIVND (reference sequence). The DNA of the CDR3 is TGTGCCAGTAGTCAGGGACAATTTTTGACCAACACTGAAGCTTTCTTT. Its translation is CASSQGQFLTNTEAFF.

The chain joins TRBV19 to TRBJ2-3, with 9 bases lining up with TRBD2. V lost 5 bases to trimming and J lost 1 base; unmatched junction nucleotides: 7. Germline values: CDR1 LNHDA, CDR2 SQIVND (reference sequence). This CDR3 is 16 amino acids long. The CDR3 loop reads CASSEPRGGGTDTQYF. CDR3 bases: TGTGCCAGTAGTGAACCGCGGGGGGGCGGCACAGATACGCAGTATTTT.

This chain links TRBV9 with TRBJ1-1; a possible D gene is TRBD1 (5 bases). Germline CDR1 is SGDLS and CDR2 is YYNGEE. V lost 4 bases to trimming and J lost 7 bases, with 17 bases between them. The CDR3 is 14 amino acids. The chain's CDR3 is CASSPRGVKGEAFF. The CDR3 nucleotides read TGTGCCAGCAGCCCCAGAGGGGTCAAGGGTGAAGCTTTCTTT.

A word on this clone: Germline and junction disagree at one end, which may indicate a read error. V gene TRBV4-1 combines with J gene TRBJ2-3, with 8 bases matching TRBD1. Germline assignment: CDR1 MGHRA and CDR2 YSYEKL. CDR3 length equals 16 residues. CDR3 loop: CASSQDPTGGTDTQYF. In DNA form, the CDR3 reads TGTGCCAGCAGCCAAGACCCGACAGGGGGCACAGATACGCAGTATTTT.

The rearrangement uses TRBV6-5 and TRBJ1-1; possible D gene TRBD1, 5 bases. Between the trimmed V and J ends, which lost 0 bases and 5 bases, there was a span of 16 bases. The CDR3 spans 16 residues. In germline, CDR1 is MNHEY, CDR2 SVGAGI. The DNA for the CDR3 is TGTGCCAGCAGTTACTCTGGGGGTGGGATGGTTACTGAAGCTTTCTTT. Its protein product is CASSYSGGGMVTEAFF.